This is a list of T cell receptor beta chains from one sample in a study of blood T cells in healthy people across ages. TCRdb ran MiXCR on the 5' RACE reads and lists one entry per CDR3 protein. The sample holds 1.5 million or so distinct CDR3 sequences, around 39% seen once. The specimen was blood. The origin of the receptors is a woman in her late teens or twenties in good health. Both conserved end residues are trimmed from each CDR3. Each record gives: V gene, J gene, CDR3 protein.

V: TRBV5-8; J: TRBJ2-4; CDR3: ASSLVGIRDTKNIQY
V: TRBV6-5; J: TRBJ2-7; CDR3: ASSHGQAEQY
V: TRBV12-3/TRBV12-4; J: TRBJ1-2; CDR3: ASNSGQGVRGYT
V: TRBV20-1; J: TRBJ1-1; CDR3: SARRRDRETEAF
V: TRBV12-3/TRBV12-4; J: TRBJ2-5; CDR3: ASSFSADGRYQETQY
V: TRBV6-6; J: TRBJ1-3; CDR3: ASSPGQVGNTIY
V: TRBV18; J: TRBJ2-1; CDR3: ASSPPVWREKGYEQF
V: TRBV20-1; J: TRBJ1-1; CDR3: SATDGSTEAF
V: TRBV29-1; J: TRBJ2-1; CDR3: SVGGTSGNYNEQF
V: TRBV21-1; J: TRBJ1-2; CDR3: ATSFGDRGPSNYGYT
V: TRBV7-9; J: TRBJ1-2; CDR3: ASSLDVRIGYGYT
V: TRBV6-1; J: TRBJ2-3; CDR3: ATLRGTSTDTQY
V: TRBV2; J: TRBJ2-2; CDR3: ASSVGEEAGGTGELF
V: TRBV12-5; J: TRBJ2-3; CDR3: ASERTGTDTQY
V: TRBV6-1; J: TRBJ1-2; CDR3: ASSSYGYT
V: TRBV20-1; J: TRBJ1-1; CDR3: SAPDLGAQGATEAF
V: TRBV25-1; J: TRBJ2-7; CDR3: ASSEAPLGAGTRYEQY
V: TRBV7-8; J: TRBJ2-2; CDR3: ASSFFRAWGTGELF
V: TRBV29-1; J: TRBJ2-4; CDR3: SVVFLVPMGEQY
V: TRBV2; J: TRBJ1-2; CDR3: ASSGSRGGNYGYT
V: TRBV7-2; J: TRBJ2-3; CDR3: ASSSGTSGGQDTQY
V: TRBV13; J: TRBJ2-1; CDR3: ASSARTAASTQF
V: TRBV12-3/TRBV12-4; J: TRBJ1-2; CDR3: ASRRTFKFYGYT
V: TRBV7-2; J: NA; CDR3: ASSLRLADSYEQY
V: TRBV7-6; J: TRBJ1-1; CDR3: VSSQALGTEAF
V: TRBV9; J: TRBJ2-3; CDR3: ASSVVASGDLDTQY
V: TRBV3-1; J: TRBJ2-5; CDR3: ASSQIGNGETQY
V: TRBV6-1; J: TRBJ1-5; CDR3: ASRIGSSYSNQPQH
V: TRBV7-9; J: TRBJ2-7; CDR3: ASNDPGTGTYEQY
V: TRBV5-1; J: TRBJ2-1; CDR3: ASSLQTGGQGNEQF
V: TRBV4-1; J: TRBJ2-3; CDR3: ASSQVGLAGRTDTQY
V: TRBV6-6; J: TRBJ1-1; CDR3: ASYGHVNTEAF
V: TRBV5-1; J: TRBJ1-5; CDR3: ASSVGTASNQPQH
V: TRBV10-3; J: TRBJ2-7; CDR3: AIRQTGTNDEQY
V: TRBV6-6; J: TRBJ2-1; CDR3: ASRVGLAGVNEQF
V: TRBV2; J: TRBJ2-1; CDR3: ASRDRGNEQF
V: TRBV20-1; J: NA; CDR3: SARPTGRGKNIQY
V: TRBV20-1; J: TRBJ1-1; CDR3: SAPRQIMNTEAF
V: TRBV2; J: TRBJ2-5; CDR3: ASSSSGGAETQY
V: TRBV30; J: TRBJ1-2; CDR3: AWSVGEGYGYT
V: TRBV29-1; J: TRBJ2-5; CDR3: SVPTGFQETQY
V: TRBV7-9; J: TRBJ2-1; CDR3: ASSFEEGHPSYNEQF
V: TRBV10-3; J: TRBJ1-1; CDR3: AIRSLSPAEAF
V: TRBV3-1; J: TRBJ1-2; CDR3: ASSSGQGTTNYGYT
V: TRBV12-5; J: TRBJ1-6; CDR3: ASGSTGQGAPGLH
V: TRBV27; J: TRBJ2-7; CDR3: ASSLGDKEQY
V: TRBV5-1; J: NA; CDR3: ASSLGRGGRYNEQY
V: TRBV27; J: NA; CDR3: ASSLSRLAAMSGQY
V: TRBV7-2; J: TRBJ2-1; CDR3: ASSLVSGEQF
V: TRBV27; J: TRBJ2-5; CDR3: ASSFGFGGQETQY
V: TRBV5-1; J: TRBJ2-5; CDR3: ASSVTEPWETQY
V: TRBV4-1; J: TRBJ2-7; CDR3: ASGKSGTVNEQY
V: TRBV7-2; J: TRBJ2-1; CDR3: ASSPRGLAGGYEQF